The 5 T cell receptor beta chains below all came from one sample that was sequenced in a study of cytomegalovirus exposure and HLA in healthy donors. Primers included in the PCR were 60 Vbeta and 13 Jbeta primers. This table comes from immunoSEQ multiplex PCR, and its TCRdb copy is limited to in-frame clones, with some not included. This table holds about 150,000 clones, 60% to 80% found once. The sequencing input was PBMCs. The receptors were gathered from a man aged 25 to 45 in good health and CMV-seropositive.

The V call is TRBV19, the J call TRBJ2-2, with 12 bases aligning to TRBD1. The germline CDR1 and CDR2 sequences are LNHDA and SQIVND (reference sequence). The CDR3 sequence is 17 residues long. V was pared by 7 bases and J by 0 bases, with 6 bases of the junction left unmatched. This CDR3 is CASTGQGARANTGELFF. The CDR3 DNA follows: TGTGCCAGTACGGGACAGGGGGCGCGGGCGAACACCGGGGAGCTGTTTTTT. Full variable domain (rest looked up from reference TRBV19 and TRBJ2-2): DGGITQSPKYLFRKEGQNVTLSCEQNLNHDAMYWYRQDPGQGLRLIYYSQIVNDFQKGDIAEGYSVSREKKESFPLTVTSAQKNPTAFYLCASTGQGARANTGELFFGEGSRLTVL.

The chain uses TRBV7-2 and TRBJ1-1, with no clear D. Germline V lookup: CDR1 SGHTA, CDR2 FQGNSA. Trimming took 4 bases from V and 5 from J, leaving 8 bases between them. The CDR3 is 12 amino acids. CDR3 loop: CASSYAQTEAFF. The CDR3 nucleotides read TGTGCCAGCAGCTATGCACAAACTGAAGCTTTCTTT.

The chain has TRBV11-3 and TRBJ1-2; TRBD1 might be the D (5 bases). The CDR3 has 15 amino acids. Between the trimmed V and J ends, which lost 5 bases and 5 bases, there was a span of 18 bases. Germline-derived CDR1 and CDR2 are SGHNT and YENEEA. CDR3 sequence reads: CASSIGARRTYGYTF. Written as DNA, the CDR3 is TGTGCCAGCAGCATAGGGGCCAGAAGGACATATGGCTACACCTTC.

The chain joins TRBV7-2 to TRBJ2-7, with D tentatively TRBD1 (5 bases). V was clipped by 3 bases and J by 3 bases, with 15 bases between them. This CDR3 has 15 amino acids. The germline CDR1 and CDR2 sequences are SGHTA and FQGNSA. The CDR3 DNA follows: TGTGCCAGCAGCTTCCTCCCCAACAGGATCTACGAGCAGTACTTC. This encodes CASSFLPNRIYEQYF.

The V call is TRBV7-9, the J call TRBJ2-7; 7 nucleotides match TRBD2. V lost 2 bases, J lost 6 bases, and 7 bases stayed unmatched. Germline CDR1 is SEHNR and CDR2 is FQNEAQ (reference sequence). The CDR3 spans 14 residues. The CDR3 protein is CASSLLGGAGEQYF. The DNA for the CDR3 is TGTGCCAGCAGCTTACTGGGAGGGGCGGGCGAGCAGTACTTC. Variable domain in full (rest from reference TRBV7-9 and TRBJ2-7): DTGVSQNPRHKITKRGQNVTFRCDPISEHNRLYWYRQTLGQGPEFLTYFQNEAQLEKSRLLSDRFSAERPKGSFSTLEIQRTEQGDSAMYLCASSLLGGAGEQYFGPGTRLTVT.